This T cell receptor (beta chain) was sequenced during a study of cytomegalovirus exposure and HLA in healthy donors. 13 Jbeta primers and 60 Vbeta primers were used for the PCR. Measured with immunoSEQ multiplex PCR; TCRdb has only the in-frame clones, and not every one. The sample has around 130,000 clones, around 72% seen once. This clone was observed once. CDR3 length equals 14 residues. Deletions cut 4 bases from V and 5 bases from J, with 15 bases between. Germline loops: CDR1 SGHNT, CDR2 YYREEE (reference sequence). The origin of this receptor is a woman aged 18-30 years in good health and CMV-seronegative. Sequenced input: PBMCs. The V gene is TRBV5-4, the J gene TRBJ2-5, with TRBD2 as a possible D gene (5 bases). The CDR3 is CASSLSRRGETQYF. The CDR3 DNA reads TGTGCCAGCAGCCTCTCTAGGAGAGGGGAGACCCAGTACTTC.